This is a list of T cell receptor beta chains from one sample in a study of T-cell memory formation after mild COVID-19. Each CDR3 protein is one row after TCRdb ran MiXCR on the 5' RACE reads. The table has about 410,000 distinct CDR3 sequences, approximately 19% seen once. What was sequenced was PBMCs or a T cell subset sorted from them (not recorded which). These receptors came from a man younger than 30 who had mild COVID-19 (a few samples of this study predate the infection). Cell type and time point are not known. Each CDR3 is given with its conserved first and last residue. The D gene is left open where the match is weak. Some rows mark clone size as missing; the rest say once, few, many or name a class of expanded clone.

clone_size,j_call,v_call,d_call,cdr3_aa,cdr3_nt
.,TRBJ2-5,TRBV21-1,.,CASSFLRTEETQYF,TGTGCCAGCAGCTTTCTACGGACAGAAGAGACCCAGTACTTC
few,TRBJ1-5,TRBV12-3/TRBV12-4,.,CASSPPQGLVSNQPQHF,TGTGCCAGCAGCCCTCCCCAGGGGCTGGTTAGCAATCAGCCCCAGCATTTT
.,TRBJ2-1,TRBV12-3/TRBV12-4,TRBD2,CASRPLAGMNNEQFF,TGTGCCAGCAGGCCCCTAGCGGGGATGAACAATGAGCAGTTCTTC
.,TRBJ1-2,TRBV20-1,.,CSAYARTRGYTF,TGCAGTGCCTATGCCCGGACCCGTGGCTACACCTTC
few,TRBJ1-2,TRBV7-2,.,CASSFNRDYGYTF,TGTGCCAGCAGCTTTAACCGAGACTATGGCTACACCTTC
few,TRBJ1-2,TRBV7-9,.,CASSLVEGVDGYTF,TGTGCCAGCAGCTTGGTAGAGGGGGTTGATGGCTACACCTTC
few,TRBJ2-2,TRBV7-6,.,CASSLGPTATGELFF,TGTGCCAGCAGCTTAGGCCCAACAGCCACCGGGGAGCTGTTTTTT
few,TRBJ2-1,TRBV7-3,.,CASSSQMGNEQFF,TGTGCCAGCAGCTCTCAGATGGGCAATGAGCAGTTCTTC
.,TRBJ2-1,TRBV7-9,.,CASSLGWGADEQFF,TGTGCCAGCAGCTTAGGATGGGGGGCTGATGAGCAGTTCTTC
few,TRBJ2-5,TRBV11-2,TRBD2,CASSPGLAGAGTGETQYF,TGTGCCAGCAGCCCGGGACTAGCGGGGGCCGGTACAGGAGAGACCCAGTACTTC
few,TRBJ1-1,TRBV27,.,CASGWRQYNTEAFF,TGTGCCAGCGGCTGGAGACAGTATAACACTGAAGCTTTCTTT
.,TRBJ1-1,TRBV3-1,TRBD1,CASSPASDRGMNTEAFF,TGTGCCAGCAGCCCTGCCTCGGACAGGGGGATGAACACTGAAGCTTTCTTT
.,TRBJ1-2,TRBV4-3,.,CASSQKGRNYGYTF,TGCGCCAGCAGCCAAAAGGGAAGAAACTATGGCTACACCTTC
.,TRBJ2-2,TRBV6-6,.,CASSQTHTGELFF,TGTGCCAGCAGTCAGACCCACACCGGGGAGCTGTTTTTT
.,TRBJ2-3,TRBV6-2/TRBV6-3,TRBD2,CASSSGLAGVGTQYF,TGTGCCAGCAGCTCGGGACTAGCGGGTGTGGGTACGCAGTATTTT
.,TRBJ1-5,TRBV20-1,.,CSGIQGNSNQPQHF,TGCAGTGGAATTCAGGGTAATAGCAATCAGCCCCAGCATTTT
few,TRBJ1-2,TRBV28,.,CASSLRLIYLYGYTF,TGTGCCAGCAGTTTGCGGCTCATCTACCTCTATGGCTACACCTTC
few,TRBJ1-6,TRBV5-6,.,CASSLGVSGGNSPLHF,TGTGCCAGCAGCTTGGGCGTATCGGGGGGCAATTCACCCCTCCACTTT
few,TRBJ2-7,TRBV2,.,CASSLDISYEQYF,TGTGCCAGCAGTCTGGACATTTCCTACGAGCAGTACTTC
.,TRBJ2-3,TRBV28,.,CASSLPLGTSTDTQYF,TGTGCCAGCAGTTTACCCCTAGGGACTAGCACAGATACGCAGTATTTT
.,TRBJ2-1,TRBV7-3,.,CASSINSGSGYNEQFF,TGTGCCAGCAGCATAAATTCTGGGAGTGGATACAATGAGCAGTTCTTC
few,TRBJ1-4,TRBV20-1,.,CSARTALDRVNEKLFF,TGCAGTGCTAGAACCGCGTTGGACCGGGTTAATGAAAAACTGTTTTTT
few,TRBJ2-3,TRBV6-5,.,CASRFIWRTDTQYF,TGTGCCAGCAGATTCATCTGGCGTACAGATACGCAGTATTTT
.,TRBJ2-5,TRBV9,.,CASSVGRSETQYF,TGTGCCAGCAGCGTGGGTCGGTCAGAGACCCAGTACTTC
few,TRBJ1-6,TRBV12-3/TRBV12-4,.,CASSLMEPSYNSPLHF,TGTGCCAGCAGTTTAATGGAACCCTCCTATAATTCACCCCTCCACTTT
.,TRBJ2-5,TRBV7-8,TRBD1,CASTEAGTGVYETQYF,TGTGCCAGCACCGAAGCGGGGACAGGGGTTTACGAGACCCAGTACTTC
few,TRBJ1-2,TRBV5-6,TRBD1,CASSWNRGLTNYGYTF,TGTGCCAGCAGCTGGAACAGGGGGCTTACGAACTATGGCTACACCTTC
.,TRBJ1-2,TRBV27,TRBD1,CASSLSGTGFGYTF,TGTGCCAGCAGTTTGTCCGGGACAGGCTTTGGCTACACCTTC
many,TRBJ1-2,TRBV7-8,TRBD1,CASSPGTGGAGYTF,TGTGCCAGCAGTCCTGGGACAGGGGGCGCGGGCTACACCTTC
many,TRBJ2-2,TRBV7-2,TRBD2,CASSFGLDTGELFF,TGTGCCAGCAGCTTCGGACTAGACACCGGGGAGCTGTTTTTT
many,TRBJ2-3,TRBV7-2,.,CASSFLRDTQYF,TGTGCCAGCAGCTTCCTAAGAGATACGCAGTATTTT
few,TRBJ1-1,TRBV19,.,CASSIGAENTEAFF,TGTGCCAGTAGTATAGGGGCAGAGAACACTGAAGCTTTCTTT
few,TRBJ1-1,TRBV7-9,.,CASSLGGRRNTEAFF,TGTGCCAGCAGCTTAGGGGGACGGAGGAACACTGAAGCTTTCTTT
few,TRBJ2-1,TRBV5-1,.,CASSFKQEGPDEQFF,TGCGCCAGCAGCTTTAAACAAGAGGGACCTGATGAGCAGTTCTTC
many,TRBJ2-3,TRBV5-1,TRBD2,CASSWVSGDTDTQYF,TGCGCCAGCAGCTGGGTTAGCGGGGACACAGATACGCAGTATTTT
.,TRBJ2-5,TRBV20-1,.,CSAIVGLHGLETQYF,TGCAGTGCTATCGTGGGACTCCACGGTTTGGAGACCCAGTACTTC
many,TRBJ1-3,TRBV9,.,CASSVFPEAGTTGNTIYF,TGTGCCAGCAGCGTGTTCCCCGAAGCAGGGACAACTGGAAACACCATATATTTT
.,TRBJ1-2,TRBV5-6,.,CASSLVNNNYGYTF,TGTGCCAGCAGCTTGGTGAACAACAACTATGGCTACACCTTC
.,TRBJ2-1,TRBV20-1,TRBD2,CSARDGGLVSNEQFF,TGCAGTGCTAGAGATGGGGGACTAGTAAGCAATGAGCAGTTCTTC
few,TRBJ2-1,TRBV6-1,.,CASSERGYNNEQFF,TGTGCCAGCAGTGAAAGGGGTTACAACAATGAGCAGTTCTTC
.,TRBJ1-5,TRBV25-1,TRBD1,CASSDGRQGSNQPQHF,TGTGCCAGCAGTGATGGGCGACAGGGTAGCAATCAGCCCCAGCATTTT
.,TRBJ2-7,TRBV6-6,.,CASSYQLGAEQYF,TGTGCCAGCAGTTATCAGTTGGGGGCCGAGCAGTACTTC
many,TRBJ2-7,TRBV7-6,.,CASSLASGSYEQYF,TGTGCCAGCAGCTTAGCTAGCGGATCCTACGAGCAGTACTTC
.,TRBJ2-1,TRBV12-3/TRBV12-4,.,CASSSQDWQFF,TGTGCCAGCAGTTCCCAGGACTGGCAGTTCTTC
.,TRBJ2-2,TRBV3-1,.,CASSQSGGTGELFF,TGTGCCAGCAGCCAATCCGGCGGGACCGGGGAGCTGTTTTTT
.,TRBJ1-2,TRBV5-5,.,CASSVEYGYTF,TGTGCCAGCAGCGTCGAGTATGGCTACACCTTC
few,TRBJ2-7,TRBV7-9,.,CASSLERAGTYEQYF,TGTGCCAGCAGCTTAGAGCGGGCAGGCACCTACGAGCAGTACTTC
.,TRBJ2-1,TRBV10-3,.,CAISVTVSNEQFF,TGTGCCATCAGCGTCACGGTAAGCAATGAGCAGTTCTTC
few,TRBJ2-7,TRBV7-6,.,CASSPSTMVTSDEQYF,TGTGCCAGCAGCCCATCGACCATGGTTACATCCGACGAGCAGTACTTC
.,TRBJ1-2,TRBV7-2,.,CASSFRVDSLKNTF,TGTGCCAGCAGCTTCAGAGTGGACTCGCTTAAAAACACCTTC